This passage covers 30 T cell receptor beta chains from one sample sequenced in a study of T cell changes during pregnancy in multiple sclerosis. The assay was immunoSEQ multiplex PCR, and TCRdb's table has in-frame clones only and misses some. The repertoire holds approximately 100,000 clones, with about 94% as singletons. The source was peripheral blood, collected in the third trimester of pregnancy. Every receptor here comes from a female donor with multiple sclerosis, enrolled in a pregnancy study.

The CDR3 is CASSLSFYEQYF. The CDR3 coding sequence is TGTGCCAGCAGCCTTAGCTTCTACGAGCAGTACTTC. The V gene is TRBV28, the J gene TRBJ2-7; D gene uncertain. From germline, CDR1 is MDHEN and CDR2 SYDVKM. Trimming removed 6 bases from V and 3 bases from J, with 9 bases in between. The CDR3 consists of 12 residues.

The rearrangement links TRBV28 to TRBJ1-4; D is unclear. Germline V gives CDR1 MDHEN, CDR2 SYDVKM. V was cut by 6 bases and J by 0 bases, with 14 bases left in between. The CDR3 is 16 residues long. The CDR3 DNA reads TGTGCCAGCAGCCTGAGGGTTCTTGCAACTAATGAAAAACTGTTTTTT. It encodes CASSLRVLATNEKLFF. The variable domain in full, with the rest retrieved from reference TRBV28 and TRBJ1-4, is DVKVTQSSRYLVKRTGEKVFLECVQDMDHENMFWYRQDPGLGLRLIYFSYDVKMKEKGDIPEGYSVSREKKERFSLILESASTNQTSMYLCASSLRVLATNEKLFFGSGTQLSVL.

The gene calls are TRBV29-1 and TRBJ1-1; 9 bases are a match to TRBD1. In germline, CDR1 is SQVTM, CDR2 ANQGSEA. V trimming: 6 bases; J trimming: 8 bases; junction bases outside the gene matches: 4. The CDR3 contains 11 residues. CDR3 coding DNA: TGCAGCGTAACAGGGGGCTCCGAAGCTTTCTTT. Its protein is CSVTGGSEAFF.

The chain couples TRBV19 to TRBJ2-7; TRBD1 might be the D (5 bases). The CDR3 totals 15 residues. V lost 1 base and J lost 2, with 12 bases in between. Germline assignment: CDR1 LNHDA and CDR2 SQIVND (reference sequence). This CDR3 reads CASSIVLAGTYEQYF. CDR3 DNA sequence: TGTGCCAGTAGTATAGTTCTGGCAGGGACCTACGAGCAGTACTTC.

This rearrangement joins TRBV13 to TRBJ2-1; the D gene is possibly TRBD1 (7 bases). Germline V gene sequence: CDR1 PRHDT, CDR2 FYEKMQ (reference sequence). CDR3 length: 13 amino acids. V dropped 5 bases and J dropped 9 bases, with 14 bases sitting between them. For the CDR3, the DNA is TGTGCCAGCAGCGTGACAGGGCGGGGTGAGCAGTTCTTC. Protein product: CASSVTGRGEQFF.

This chain uses TRBV28 with TRBJ1-5; D is unclear. The CDR3 contains 15 residues. The V gene's germline CDR1 is MDHEN and CDR2 SYDVKM. Trimming left V 3 bases short and J 3 bases short, with 12 bases between. The CDR3 DNA follows: TGTGCCAGCAGTTTCTCCGACCGGGACAATCAGCCCCAGCATTTT. Translation gives CASSFSDRDNQPQHF.

The rearrangement uses TRBV6-5 and TRBJ1-2, with 7 positions matching TRBD1. V gave up 5 bases and J gave up 7 bases; unmatched junction bases: 13. There are 15 residues in the CDR3. CDR1 and CDR2 (germline): MNHEY, SVGAGI. The CDR3 is CASSPMTGSAVGYTF. The CDR3 region has the DNA TGTGCCAGCAGTCCTATGACAGGGTCGGCGGTTGGCTACACCTTC.

CDR3 nucleotide sequence: TGTGCCAGCAGTCTGGGCCGGAGCAATCAGCCCCAGCATTTT. Residues: CASSLGRSNQPQHF. This chain uses TRBV6-5 with TRBJ1-5; D is unresolved. The germline V gene has CDR1 MNHEY and CDR2 SVGAGI. This CDR3 is 14 amino acids long. V was clipped by 5 bases and J by 1 base, with 9 bases between them.

The rearrangement links TRBV2 to TRBJ2-5, with D maybe TRBD2 (6 bases). The CDR3 is made up of 13 amino acids. Trimming took 5 bases from V and 2 from J, leaving 9 bases between them. Germline lookup yields CDR1 SNHLY and CDR2 FYNNEI. CDR3 in DNA: TGTGCCAGCAGTACCGGAGGGCAAGAGACCCAGTACTTC. Translating it yields CASSTGGQETQYF.

In this sample, this clone turned up once. J is TRBJ1-4 and V is TRBV5-1; 7 bases are shared with TRBD1. Germline-derived CDR1 and CDR2 are SGHRS and YFSETQ. The ends lost 1 base at V and 0 bases at J; junction bases unmatched: 6. The CDR3 spans 17 residues. CDR3 in amino acids: CASSLLGQISTNEKLFF. The CDR3 region has the DNA TGCGCCAGCAGCTTGTTGGGACAGATCTCAACTAATGAAAAACTGTTTTTT.

The V call is TRBV2, the J call TRBJ1-1, with no clear D. CDR3 size: 15 residues. Germline CDR1 and CDR2: SNHLY and FYNNEI. Trimming pared 0 bases from V and 6 bases from J, leaving 14 bases between. CDR3 in amino acids: CASSEALPEHAEAFF. CDR3 coding DNA: TGTGCCAGCAGTGAAGCGCTCCCTGAACACGCTGAAGCTTTCTTT.

The genes are TRBV15 and TRBJ2-1; the match to TRBD2 covers 11 bases. In germline, CDR1 is LNHNV, CDR2 YYDKDF (reference sequence). The CDR3 contains 15 residues. J lost 10 bases, V lost 4 bases, and 9 bases had no gene match. As DNA, the CDR3 is TGTGCCACCAGCATGGGGACTAGCGGACTCGAGGAGCAGTTCTTC. Amino acids: CATSMGTSGLEEQFF. The full variable domain, in which reference TRBV15 and TRBJ2-1 provide the parts outside the CDR3, is DAMVIQNPRYQVTQFGKPVTLSCSQTLNHNVMYWYQQKSSQAPKLLFHYYDKDFNNEADTPDNFQSRRPNTSFCFLDIRSPGLGDTAMYLCATSMGTSGLEEQFFGPGTRLTVL.

This clone appeared a single time. This chain links TRBV4-2 with TRBJ1-1; D might be TRBD1 (6 bases). With 4 bases removed from V and 0 bases from J, the gap between germline ends came to 21 bases. Germline CDR1 reads LGHNA; CDR2 reads YNFKEQ. The CDR3 consists of 18 residues. The CDR3 DNA is TGTGCCAGCAGCCGTCAATTAGGGGGTCCGACCATGAACACTGAAGCTTTCTTT. Encoded protein: CASSRQLGGPTMNTEAFF.

V is TRBV7-6 and J is TRBJ2-7; 9 nucleotides agree with TRBD2. V lost 5 bases and J lost 3; bases outside the gene matches: 11. The germline V gene has CDR1 SGHVS and CDR2 FNYEAQ. The CDR3 runs to 16 residues. The CDR3 DNA is TGTGCCAGCAGCCTCCAACCGGGACTAGCCGTCTACGAGCAGTACTTC. Encoded protein: CASSLQPGLAVYEQYF.

The chain is built from TRBV7-8 and TRBJ1-2; the D gene is possibly TRBD1 (6 bases). V shed 3 bases and J shed 8 bases, with 16 bases lying between them. Germline V gives CDR1 SGHVS, CDR2 FQNEAQ. This CDR3 contains 14 residues. The CDR3 coding sequence is TGTGCCAGCAGCTTTCAGGGGCCGTCGGTGGGCTACACCTTC. Protein sequence: CASSFQGPSVGYTF.

V usage is TRBV6-6 and J usage is TRBJ2-7; D uncertain. With 2 bases removed from V and 0 bases from J, the gap between germline ends came to 8 bases. The CDR3 consists of 14 residues. The germline gives CDR1 MNHNY, CDR2 SVGAGI (reference sequence). CDR3 sequence: CASSYSQRSYEQYF. CDR3 bases: TGTGCCAGCAGTTACAGTCAGCGCTCCTACGAGCAGTACTTC.

V is TRBV6-1 and J is TRBJ2-2; TRBD1 might be the D (6 bases). The CDR3 loop spans 14 amino acids. Germline values: CDR1 MNHNS, CDR2 SASEGT. The V and J ends lost 2 bases and 5 bases respectively, with 9 bases between them. In DNA form, the CDR3 reads TGTGCCAGCAGTGAATGGGGGCCTACCGGGGAGCTGTTTTTT. Amino acids: CASSEWGPTGELFF.

The chain is built from TRBV28 and TRBJ2-7, with 7 bases fitting TRBD1. Germline V gives CDR1 MDHEN, CDR2 SYDVKM. V dropped 7 bases and J dropped 2; count of bases not matched to a gene: 8. This CDR3 region has 14 residues. CDR3 nucleotides: TGTGCCAGCACCCCCTCCGGGACAGCCTACGAGCAGTACTTC. Amino acid sequence: CASTPSGTAYEQYF.

V and J are TRBV11-1 and TRBJ2-3; tentatively, D is TRBD1 (5 bases). Trimming took 4 bases from V and 0 from J, leaving 17 bases between them. This CDR3 comprises 17 residues. The germline CDR1 and CDR2 sequences are SGHAT and FQDESV (reference sequence). CDR3 in DNA: TGTGCCAGCAGCTCGAGTATAGGGGCCCGAAGCACAGATACGCAGTATTTT. Protein sequence: CASSSSIGARSTDTQYF. The complete variable domain, with remaining parts taken from reference TRBV11-1 and TRBJ2-3, reads EAEVAQSPRYKITEKSQAVAFWCDPISGHATLYWYRQILGQGPELLVQFQDESVVDDSQLPKDRFSAERLKGVDSTLKIQPAELGDSAMYLCASSSSIGARSTDTQYFGPGTRLTVL.

The rearrangement links TRBV7-9 to TRBJ2-5, with TRBD2 as a possible D gene (6 bases). Germline V gene data show CDR1 as SEHNR and CDR2 as FQNEAQ (reference sequence). Trimming removed 4 bases at V and 5 bases at J, with 14 bases between. The CDR3 covers 14 residues. In DNA, the CDR3 is TGTGCCAGCAGCTCCTCGGGAGCTTCGGAGACCCAGTACTTC. Translating gives CASSSSGASETQYF.

This chain uses TRBV2 with TRBJ1-1, with 8 bases lining up with TRBD1. The CDR3 length is 14 residues. V dropped 2 bases and J dropped 6; count of bases not matched to a gene: 5. Germline loops: CDR1 SNHLY, CDR2 FYNNEI. The CDR3 is CASSEWTGLSEAFF. CDR3 sequence (DNA): TGTGCCAGCAGTGAATGGACAGGGCTTTCTGAAGCTTTCTTT.

This chain connects TRBV28 to TRBJ2-7, with 8 bases lining up with TRBD1. The ends lost 6 bases at V and 3 bases at J; junction bases unmatched: 7. Per germline, CDR1 MDHEN and CDR2 SYDVKM. The CDR3 spans 14 residues. The CDR3 protein is CASSPTGGDYEQYF. CDR3 sequence (DNA): TGTGCCAGCAGCCCAACAGGGGGAGACTACGAGCAGTACTTC. Using reference TRBV28 and TRBJ2-7 for the parts outside the CDR3, the full variable domain is DVKVTQSSRYLVKRTGEKVFLECVQDMDHENMFWYRQDPGLGLRLIYFSYDVKMKEKGDIPEGYSVSREKKERFSLILESASTNQTSMYLCASSPTGGDYEQYFGPGTRLTVT.

The chain is built from TRBV18 and TRBJ1-1; TRBD1 aligns across 8 bases. Trimming took 0 bases from V and 1 from J; bases not matched to a gene: 4. The CDR3 contains 16 residues. The germline V gene encodes CDR1 KGHSH and CDR2 LQKENI. In nucleotides, the CDR3 is TGTGCCAGCTCACCACCGAGGGACAGGTCGAACACTGAAGCTTTCTTT. This codes for CASSPPRDRSNTEAFF.

This chain connects TRBV5-1 to TRBJ2-7; 7 bases agree with TRBD1. Germline CDR1 reads SGHRS; CDR2 reads YFSETQ. The CDR3 has 14 residues. The ends lost 2 bases at V and 2 bases at J; junction bases unmatched: 4. CDR3 sequence reads: CASSFDQGAYEQYF. As DNA, the CDR3 is TGCGCCAGCAGCTTCGACCAGGGGGCCTACGAGCAGTACTTC.

This clone was detected only once. This chain connects TRBV9 to TRBJ1-6; D uncertain. Germline V gene sequence: CDR1 SGDLS, CDR2 YYNGEE. V was cut by 0 bases and J by 7 bases, with 14 bases left in between. The CDR3 contains 16 residues. The CDR3 DNA sequence: TGTGCCAGCAGCGTAGACATCAGTGTTAAGAATTCACCCCTCCACTTT. It is translated as CASSVDISVKNSPLHF.

The V call is TRBV11-3, the J call TRBJ2-3; 8 nucleotides align to TRBD2. CDR3 size: 15 residues. Trimming at V came to 1 base and at J to 3 bases, leaving 3 bases not matched to a gene. CDR1 is SGHNT and CDR2 is YENEEA in the germline V gene. The DNA of the CDR3 is TGTGCCAGCAGCTTAGGCGCTAGCGGGACAGATACGCAGTATTTT. Translating it yields CASSLGASGTDTQYF. The complete variable domain, with remaining parts taken from reference TRBV11-3 and TRBJ2-3, reads EAGVVQSPRYKIIEKKQPVAFWCNPISGHNTLYWYLQNLGQGPELLIRYENEEAVDDSQLPKDRFSAERLKGVDSTLKIQPAELGDSAVYLCASSLGASGTDTQYFGPGTRLTVL.

The chain has TRBV6-6 and TRBJ2-2, with 9 bases matching TRBD1. V gave up 5 bases and J gave up 4 bases; unmatched junction bases: 2. Germline V gene data show CDR1 as MNHNY and CDR2 as SVGAGI (reference sequence). The CDR3 totals 14 residues. CDR3 residues: CASSGTGPTGELFF. The CDR3 DNA is TGTGCCAGCAGTGGGACAGGGCCCACCGGGGAGCTGTTTTTT.

The V and J genes are TRBV6-5 and TRBJ2-2, with D maybe TRBD2 (5 bases). There are 16 residues in the CDR3. Trimming pared 2 bases from V and 6 bases from J, leaving 16 bases between. Germline V gene lookup returns CDR1 MNHEY and CDR2 SVGAGI. The CDR3 DNA reads TGTGCCAGCAGTTACCAACCCCCGGACTTTCCCGGGGAGCTGTTTTTT. Translated, it gives CASSYQPPDFPGELFF.

The chain uses TRBV6-6 and TRBJ2-1, with 11 bases matching TRBD2. J gave up 10 bases and V 2 bases, and 4 bases lay outside the gene matches. The CDR3 consists of 14 residues. Germline values: CDR1 MNHNY, CDR2 SVGAGI (reference sequence). The CDR3 protein is CASSYGTSGPEQFF. The CDR3 DNA is TGTGCCAGCAGTTACGGGACTAGCGGACCGGAGCAGTTCTTC.

V gene TRBV2 combines with J gene TRBJ2-1; 13 bases are shared with TRBD2. Germline V gene lookup returns CDR1 SNHLY and CDR2 FYNNEI. The CDR3 has 14 amino acids. J gave up 14 bases and V 5 bases, and 9 bases lay outside the gene matches. The CDR3 DNA reads TGTGCCAGCAGTCCGACTAGCGGGAGGCCCCAAGAGTTCTTC. Translated: CASSPTSGRPQEFF.